Following are 25 T cell receptor beta chains from one sample sequenced in a study of blood T cell repertoires in COVID-19. Some clones are missing from TCRdb's copy, which holds only in-frame ones; the method was immunoSEQ multiplex PCR. The profile shows some 160,000 clones, around 90% of them singletons. Sample: peripheral blood. The receptor source for this set is a woman aged 80 or over with COVID-19, enrolled during active disease.

The chain has TRBV6-5 and TRBJ1-2; D unresolved. The CDR3 covers 13 residues. Deletions cut 6 bases from V and 4 bases from J, with 12 bases between. CDR1 is MNHEY, CDR2 SVGAGI, per germline. CDR3 DNA sequence: TGTGCCAGCAGATCCTCGGGTTTCTATGGCTACACCTTC. It yields the protein CASRSSGFYGYTF.

This clone was seen just once. V is TRBV28 and J is TRBJ1-4; 7 bases map to TRBD1. With V trimmed by 1 base and J by 5 bases, 7 bases remained unmatched. Germline CDR1 is MDHEN and CDR2 is SYDVKM. The CDR3 is 16 residues long. This CDR3 is CASSLFGDRGNEKLFF. The CDR3 DNA reads as TGTGCCAGCAGTTTATTCGGGGACAGAGGGAATGAAAAACTGTTTTTT. Complete variable domain (other parts from reference TRBV28 and TRBJ1-4): DVKVTQSSRYLVKRTGEKVFLECVQDMDHENMFWYRQDPGLGLRLIYFSYDVKMKEKGDIPEGYSVSREKKERFSLILESASTNQTSMYLCASSLFGDRGNEKLFFGSGTQLSVL.

The chain carries TRBV21-1 and TRBJ1-5. TRBV21-1 is a documented pseudogene. The CDR3 totals 14 residues. This chain's CDR3 is CARGEALSNQPQHF. The CDR3 bases are TGTGCCAGGGGAGAGGCCCTGAGCAATCAGCCCCAGCATTTT.

The chain employs TRBV5-1 and TRBJ1-1, with 8 nucleotides matching TRBD1. Trimming took 1 base from V and 0 from J; bases not matched to a gene: 8. The CDR3 is made up of 17 amino acids. Germline assignment: CDR1 SGHRS and CDR2 YFSETQ. In nucleotides, the CDR3 is TGCGCCAGCAGCTTGAAGGGGACAGGCACAATGAACACTGAAGCTTTCTTT. Amino acids: CASSLKGTGTMNTEAFF.

The J gene is TRBJ2-2, the V gene TRBV11-2, with D perhaps matching TRBD2 (5 bases). Germline V gene sequence: CDR1 SGHAT, CDR2 FQNNGV. V lost 1 base and J 6 bases, leaving 9 bases between the germline ends. The CDR3 sequence is 14 residues long. The CDR3 sequence is CASSLVEEAGELFF. CDR3 nucleotide sequence: TGTGCCAGCAGCTTAGTGGAGGAGGCCGGGGAGCTGTTTTTT. The whole variable domain, remainder taken from reference TRBV11-2 and TRBJ2-2, is EAGVAQSPRYKIIEKRQSVAFWCNPISGHATLYWYQQILGQGPKLLIQFQNNGVVDDSQLPKDRFSAERLKGVDSTLKIQPAKLEDSAVYLCASSLVEEAGELFFGEGSRLTVL.

J is TRBJ1-6 and V is TRBV4-3, with D hard to call. CDR1 and CDR2 (germline): LGHNA, YSLEER. The CDR3 consists of 14 residues. V was shortened by 5 bases and J by 7 bases, with 12 bases between the two germline ends. The CDR3 here is CASSWENRNSPLHF. As DNA, the CDR3 is TGCGCCAGCAGCTGGGAGAACCGGAATTCACCCCTCCACTTT.

J is TRBJ1-2 and V is TRBV4-3; D possibly corresponds to TRBD1 (5 bases). The V end lost 0 bases, the J end lost 8 bases, and 10 bases lay between the germline ends. The germline V gene encodes CDR1 LGHNA and CDR2 YSLEER. This CDR3 spans 13 amino acids. The CDR3 region is CASSQDRGRGYTF. The CDR3 nucleotides are TGCGCCAGCAGCCAAGATAGGGGTCGGGGCTACACCTTC.

This chain joins TRBV28 and TRBJ2-7, with D unresolved. V was clipped by 6 bases and J by 5 bases, with 8 bases between them. This CDR3 region has 11 residues. Germline V CDR1 and CDR2: MDHEN, SYDVKM. The CDR3 DNA reads TGTGCCAGCAGCCGTTTAGACGAGCAGTACTTC. Encoded protein: CASSRLDEQYF.

This chain joins TRBV18 and TRBJ2-2, with D tentatively TRBD1 (6 bases). V gave up 2 bases and J gave up 3 bases, with 10 bases separating them. Germline V gene data show CDR1 as KGHSH and CDR2 as LQKENI. The CDR3 loop spans 15 amino acids. CDR3 bases: TGTGCCAGCTCACCAAGGGGACAACACACCGGGGAGCTGTTTTTT. Its translation is CASSPRGQHTGELFF.

The chain couples TRBV19 to TRBJ1-5; D might be TRBD1 (5 bases). Per the germline V gene, CDR1 is LNHDA and CDR2 is SQIVND (reference sequence). The CDR3 totals 13 residues. Trimming removed 4 bases from V and 3 bases from J, with 7 bases in between. The CDR3 is CASSRQNNQPQHF. Here the CDR3 DNA reads TGTGCCAGTAGTAGACAGAACAATCAGCCCCAGCATTTT.

V and J are TRBV29-1 and TRBJ2-5; the D is unclear. The V gene lost 3 bases and the J gene lost 5 bases, with 13 bases spanning the gap. This CDR3 comprises 13 residues. Germline CDR1 is SQVTM and CDR2 is ANQGSEA. The CDR3 is CSVDSSTRETQYF. Written as DNA, the CDR3 is TGCAGCGTTGACTCCTCCACCCGGGAGACCCAGTACTTC.

The chain combines TRBV5-5 with TRBJ2-7, with 7 bases lining up with TRBD2. J lost 3 bases, V lost 4 bases, and 10 bases had no gene match. The CDR3 is 15 residues long. Germline V gives CDR1 SGHKS, CDR2 YYEKEE (reference sequence). The CDR3 coding sequence is TGTGCCAGCAGCCTGGGACTAAGACCCAACTACGAGCAGTACTTC. Amino acid sequence: CASSLGLRPNYEQYF.

A remark on this clone: Relative to the germline gene, one junction end is altered; a read error may explain this. This chain connects TRBV6-6 to TRBJ2-3; D unresolved. Germline V gene data show CDR1 as MNHNY and CDR2 as SVGAGI (reference sequence). The CDR3 consists of 13 residues. The CDR3 sequence is CASSAPRGVRVLF. The DNA of the CDR3 is TGTGCCAGCAGTGCCCCTCGAGGCGTCCGTGTACTTTTT.

The rearrangement joins TRBV9 to TRBJ1-5; a possible D gene is TRBD1 (5 bases). CDR1 SGDLS and CDR2 YYNGEE come from the germline V gene. This CDR3 comprises 15 residues. Trimming left V 4 bases short and J 0 bases short, with 11 bases between. The CDR3 loop is CASSIDSYSNQPQHF. CDR3 coding DNA: TGTGCCAGCAGCATCGACAGTTATAGCAATCAGCCCCAGCATTTT.

This chain connects TRBV7-2 to TRBJ1-2, with 7 bases lining up with TRBD1. This CDR3 is 15 amino acids long. Per the germline V gene, CDR1 is SGHTA and CDR2 is FQGNSA. J lost 7 bases, V lost 1 base, and 9 bases had no gene match. The CDR3 DNA follows: TGTGCCAGCAGCTTAGACTCGACAGGGAGTGGTGGCTACACCTTC. Protein: CASSLDSTGSGGYTF. Looking up the rest from reference TRBV7-2 and TRBJ1-2 gives the full variable domain: GAGVSQSPSNKVTEKGKDVELRCDPISGHTALYWYRQSLGQGLEFLIYFQGNSAPDKSGLPSDRFSAERTGGSVSTLTIQRTQQEDSAVYLCASSLDSTGSGGYTFGSGTRLTVV.

V usage is TRBV5-1 and J usage is TRBJ2-1, with D tentatively TRBD2 (6 bases). The CDR3 covers 15 residues. With 0 bases removed from V and 0 bases from J, the gap between germline ends came to 7 bases. Germline CDR1 reads SGHRS; CDR2 reads YFSETQ. The CDR3 region has the DNA TGCGCCAGCAGCTTGGACGGGAGCTCCTACAATGAGCAGTTCTTC. It translates to CASSLDGSSYNEQFF.

Comments on this clone: This sample also contains other DNA sequences that code for the same CDR3. This chain uses TRBV18 with TRBJ2-2, with a possible D match to TRBD1 (5 bases). V was trimmed by 6 bases and J by 3 bases, leaving 11 bases between them. The CDR3 consists of 14 residues. Germline V gives CDR1 KGHSH, CDR2 LQKENI. The CDR3 region has the DNA TGTGCCAGCTCGCTAGACAGATACACCGGGGAGCTGTTTTTT. Translation: CASSLDRYTGELFF.

The genes are TRBV10-3 and TRBJ1-1, with 8 bases aligning to TRBD1. This CDR3 has 12 residues. Losses at the gene ends were 11 bases for V and 5 bases for J; bases not matched to a gene: 7. CDR1 is ENHRY, CDR2 SYGVKD, per germline. CDR3 loop: CAARTGLTEAFF. DNA of the CDR3: TGTGCCGCCCGGACAGGGTTGACTGAAGCTTTCTTT.

The chain employs TRBV9 and TRBJ2-5; no definite D call. This CDR3 region has 13 residues. The V end was cut by 3 bases, the J end by 0 bases, with 6 bases between. Germline V lookup: CDR1 SGDLS, CDR2 YYNGEE. CDR3 in amino acids: CASSAQNQETQYF. CDR3 sequence (DNA): TGTGCCAGCAGCGCACAGAACCAAGAGACCCAGTACTTC.

V is TRBV6-6 and J is TRBJ2-7; TRBD1 agrees at 7 bases. The germline gives CDR1 MNHNY, CDR2 SVGAGI (reference sequence). Trimming cost V 5 bases and J 0 bases; bases outside gene matches: 19. The CDR3 contains 19 residues. CDR3 protein: CASSQTPASSDRASYEQYF. The CDR3 DNA reads TGTGCCAGCAGTCAGACACCCGCTTCCTCCGACAGGGCCTCCTACGAGCAGTACTTC.

V and J are TRBV18 and TRBJ1-3; tentatively, D is TRBD1 (6 bases). Germline V gene lookup returns CDR1 KGHSH and CDR2 LQKENI. CDR3 size: 14 residues. Trimming cost V 2 bases and J 7 bases, with 12 bases left between them. The CDR3, as DNA: TGTGCCAGCTCACCAAAGGGGCAGGGGAACACCATATATTTT. Protein sequence: CASSPKGQGNTIYF.

In the case of this clone: The sample has other DNA sequences that encode this CDR3 too. The chain is built from TRBV7-2 and TRBJ2-7; 7 nucleotides line up with TRBD2. After removal of 1 base from V and 3 bases from J, the junction contained 3 bases not matched to a gene. Germline CDR1 is SGHTA and CDR2 is FQGNSA. This CDR3 spans 14 amino acids. CDR3 bases: TGTGCCAGCAGCTTAGGCGGGAGTATCTACGAGCAGTACTTC. It encodes CASSLGGSIYEQYF.

The chain joins TRBV5-8 to TRBJ1-1, with 8 bases matching TRBD1. CDR3 length equals 15 residues. Trimming removed 4 bases from V and 3 bases from J; junction bases left unmatched: 8. Germline V gene sequence: CDR1 SGHTS, CDR2 YDEGEE. The CDR3 spells CASSRRQGTYTEAFF. CDR3 DNA: TGTGCCAGCAGCCGCCGACAGGGGACGTACACTGAAGCTTTCTTT.

The V gene is TRBV3-1 (or the pseudogene TRBV3-2), the J gene TRBJ1-5; 7 bases are a match to TRBD1. CDR3 size: 15 residues. The V segment lost 4 bases and the J segment 1 base; nucleotides outside the gene matches: 4. CDR1 and CDR2 from the germline V gene are LGHDT and YNNKEL (reference sequence). The CDR3 protein is CASSPSDRSNQPQHF. The CDR3 region has the DNA TGTGCCAGCAGCCCCTCGGACAGGAGCAATCAGCCCCAGCATTTT.

The chain combines TRBV4-1 with TRBJ2-7; tentative D call: TRBD2 (6 bases). Germline lookup yields CDR1 MGHRA and CDR2 YSYEKL. The CDR3 length is 13 residues. The V end was cut by 0 bases, the J end by 6 bases, with 9 bases between. The CDR3 reads CASSQDGRGEQYF. Here the CDR3 DNA reads TGCGCCAGCAGCCAAGATGGGCGGGGCGAGCAGTACTTC.